These 16 T cell receptor beta chains came from one sample sequenced in a study of HIV-infected patients and healthy controls (dated by TCRdb to between 2012 and 2015). The study collected follow-up blood from HIV-infected patients roughly three months, about 14 weeks, after antiretroviral therapy began. Whole blood was used without cell fractionation, so all unsorted peripheral T cells were reflected in the repertoire. The library was obtained by 5' RACE. TCRdb lists the instrument as Illumina MiSeq. 500 ng RNA was reverse transcribed with SuperScript III using primers against the alpha and beta constant regions. Separate alpha and beta chain libraries were generated by chain-specific third strand synthesis with multiplexing indices. The public reads were run again by TCRdb, first through fastp at Q25 and then through MiXCR, and only productive beta chains were kept. Duplicate CDR3 protein sequences are folded into a single record with the most common DNA and genes. In all, the sample holds some 7,400 distinct CDR3 sequences, and approximately 6.3% of those were seen once. The biggest ten clones account for over 20% of the sample.

The sample was blood, taken during antiretroviral therapy. The receptor set was obtained from an adult with HIV infection.

Judged by abundance, this clonotype is medium-sized (0.01 to 0.1%). The library was prepared for alpha chains; this beta chain is a stray read, so its frequency means little. The gene calls are TRBV7-9 and TRBJ2-7; 15 bases align to TRBD2. The CDR3 is 15 amino acids. Trimming took 5 bases from V and 4 from J; bases not matched to a gene: 3. Germline V CDR1 and CDR2: SEHNR, FQNEAQ (reference sequence). CDR3 coding DNA: TGTGCCAGCAGCCCTGGGACTAGCGGGAGGTACGAGCAGTACTTC. This encodes CASSPGTSGRYEQYF.

This clonotype was detected many times. This beta chain is off target for a library built for alpha chains, so its abundance means little. The V call is TRBV24-1, the J call TRBJ2-7; the match to TRBD1 covers 8 bases. Per germline, CDR1 KGHDR and CDR2 SFDVKD. V was clipped by 2 bases and J by 2 bases; unmatched bases: 4. This CDR3 comprises 15 residues. The CDR3 bases are TGTGCCACCAGTGATTGGAAGGGACAGGCCTACGAGCAGTACTTC. Its protein is CATSDWKGQAYEQYF.

This clonotype is medium-sized in the sample. Because this beta chain is a stray read in a library intended to capture alpha chains, its abundance should not be given much weight. The rearrangement links TRBV7-2 to TRBJ1-5, with D tentatively TRBD1 (5 bases). The V end lost 7 bases, the J end lost 3 bases, and 19 bases lay between the germline ends. Germline V lookup: CDR1 SGHTA, CDR2 FQGNSA. This CDR3 is 16 amino acids long. CDR3 sequence reads: CASTPVAGIPNQPQHF. The CDR3 region has the DNA TGTGCCAGCACCCCCGTGGCAGGGATTCCCAATCAGCCCCAGCATTTT.

This clonotype was recorded many times. This beta chain is off target for a library built for alpha chains, so its abundance means little. This chain connects TRBV5-1 to TRBJ1-1; 8 nucleotides agree with TRBD1. This CDR3 spans 13 amino acids. The V segment lost 4 bases and the J segment 6 bases; nucleotides outside the gene matches: 5. Germline V gene data show CDR1 as SGHRS and CDR2 as YFSETQ. The CDR3 sequence: CASSPDREPEAFF. In nucleotides, the CDR3 is TGCGCCAGCAGCCCGGACAGGGAACCTGAAGCTTTCTTT.

The sample holds many counts of this clonotype. A library made for alpha chains picked up this beta chain off target, so its size means little. This chain links TRBV3-1 with TRBJ2-1; no reliable D call. Germline loops: CDR1 LGHDT, CDR2 YNNKEL (reference sequence). There are 14 residues in the CDR3. The V and J ends lost 5 bases and 2 bases respectively, with 10 bases between them. The CDR3 coding sequence is TGTGCCAGCAGCGAATCCCGGCCCTACAATGAGCAGTTCTTC. It is translated as CASSESRPYNEQFF.

This clonotype was counted many times. Because this beta chain is a stray read in a library intended to capture alpha chains, its abundance should not be given much weight. The chain carries TRBV6-5 and TRBJ2-3; 11 nucleotides align to TRBD2. This CDR3 has 16 residues. The germline V gene encodes CDR1 MNHEY and CDR2 SVGAGI. The V and J ends lost 0 bases and 4 bases, in that order; junction bases with no gene match: 3. CDR3 nucleotides: TGTGCCAGCAGTTACTCGTTAGCGGGGGGGCCAGATACGCAGTATTTT. Residues: CASSYSLAGGPDTQYF.

This clonotype counts as medium-sized (0.01 to 0.1%). In a library made to pick up alpha chains, this beta chain is a stray read with a size that means little. The rearrangement links TRBV20-1 to TRBJ2-2, with D hard to call. V lost 6 bases, J lost 6 bases, and 11 bases lay in between. Germline CDR1 and CDR2: DFQATT and SNEGSKA (reference sequence). This CDR3 has 12 amino acids. CDR3 region: CSASPYSGELFF. CDR3 DNA sequence: TGCAGTGCCTCCCCTTATTCCGGGGAGCTGTTTTTT.

This clonotype was seen repeatedly, ten times or more. In a library made to pick up alpha chains, this beta chain is a stray read with a size that means little. V and J are TRBV6-5 and TRBJ2-7; 7 bases are shared with TRBD2. The CDR3 covers 14 residues. CDR1 is MNHEY and CDR2 is SVGAGI in the germline V gene. V shed 3 bases, J shed 4 bases, and the junction held 6 bases outside the gene matches. For the CDR3, the DNA is TGTGCCAGCAGTTATGGCCTAGCGGTGTACGAGCAGTACTTC. It codes for CASSYGLAVYEQYF.

This clonotype was seen repeatedly, ten times or more. Since it is a stray read in a library aimed at alpha chains, this beta chain has a size that is not meaningful. This chain joins TRBV29-1 and TRBJ2-1; D is ambiguous. The ends were cut back, 5 bases at V and 6 bases at J, with 17 bases in the middle. CDR3 length: 14 residues. CDR1 and CDR2 from the germline V gene are SQVTM and ANQGSEA. Here the CDR3 DNA reads TGCAGCGTTCTCCTGGGCGTTTCCATCAATGAGCAGTTCTTC. It is translated as CSVLLGVSINEQFF.

This clonotype is medium-sized (0.01 to 0.1%). The size of this beta chain means little, since it is a stray read in a library made for alpha chains. The V and J genes are TRBV7-8 and TRBJ2-2; tentative D call: TRBD1 (6 bases). There are 13 residues in the CDR3. Germline V gene lookup returns CDR1 SGHVS and CDR2 FQNEAQ. The ends were cut back, 5 bases at V and 6 bases at J, with 10 bases in the middle. CDR3 sequence (DNA): TGTGCCAGCAGCAGAGACAGGTCCGGGGAGCTGTTTTTT. This gives the protein CASSRDRSGELFF.

This clonotype was seen ten or more times. This beta chain was picked up by a library intended for alpha chains and is off target, so its count carries little meaning. The gene calls are TRBV7-9 and TRBJ2-3; the D gene could be TRBD1 or TRBD2 (6 bases each). Germline V gene data show CDR1 as SEHNR and CDR2 as FQNEAQ (reference sequence). Trimming removed 2 bases at V and 5 bases at J, with 11 bases between. This CDR3 region has 14 residues. CDR3 amino acids: CASSLSRGGDTQYF. CDR3 DNA sequence: TGTGCCAGCAGCTTAAGCAGGGGAGGAGATACGCAGTATTTT.

This clonotype was detected many times. This beta chain is an off-target read within a library intended for alpha chains, so its frequency means little. The rearrangement links TRBV12-3 or TRBV12-4 to TRBJ2-7; TRBD1 is a possible D gene (5 bases). Trimming took 0 bases from V and 0 from J, leaving 9 bases between them. The CDR3 has 15 residues. CDR3 bases: TGTGCCAGCAGTTTAGCCAGGGCTAGCTCCTACGAGCAGTACTTC. Residues: CASSLARASSYEQYF.

This clonotype came up many times. Found in a library prepared for alpha chains, this beta chain is an off-target read, and its abundance has little meaning. The chain links TRBV4-1 to TRBJ1-5; 8 positions match TRBD1. This CDR3 is 14 amino acids long. Germline V lookup: CDR1 MGHRA, CDR2 YSYEKL. The V segment lost 3 bases and the J segment 4 bases; nucleotides outside the gene matches: 2. The CDR3 spells CASSHRTGNQPQHF. CDR3 DNA sequence: TGCGCCAGCAGCCACCGGACAGGGAATCAGCCCCAGCATTTT.

This clonotype was seen repeatedly, ten times or more. This beta chain is a stray sequence in a library constructed for alpha chains; its clone size is not meaningful. The chain couples TRBV27 to TRBJ2-5; D remains ambiguous. The V end lost 6 bases, the J end lost 6 bases, and 11 bases lay between the germline ends. Germline CDR1 reads MNHEY; CDR2 reads SMNVEV (reference sequence). CDR3 length: 12 residues. The CDR3 sequence is CASSSAKKTQYF. The DNA of the CDR3 is TGTGCCAGCAGCTCGGCTAAAAAGACCCAGTACTTC.

This clonotype has ten or more counts. With the library built for alpha chains, this beta chain is off target and its frequency is not meaningful. This chain joins TRBV29-1 and TRBJ2-3, with 9 bases lining up with TRBD2. The V gene end was trimmed by 4 bases and the J gene end by 4 bases; junction bases not matched to a gene: 6. The CDR3 runs to 14 residues. The germline CDR1 and CDR2 sequences are SQVTM and ANQGSEA. This CDR3 is CSVALLAGSDTQYF. CDR3 DNA: TGCAGCGTTGCCCTCCTAGCGGGATCAGATACGCAGTATTTT.

With regard to this clonotype: The library was prepared for alpha chains; this beta chain is a stray read, so its frequency means little. This chain uses TRBV11-2 with TRBJ2-2; TRBD1 aligns across 9 bases. Trimming at V came to 5 bases and at J to 7 bases, leaving 8 bases not matched to a gene. Germline CDR1 is SGHAT and CDR2 is FQNNGV. The CDR3 extends over 15 amino acids. The CDR3 region has the DNA TGTGCCAGCAGCCCCTGGACAGGGGAGGTCGGGGAGCTGTTTTTT. As protein: CASSPWTGEVGELFF.